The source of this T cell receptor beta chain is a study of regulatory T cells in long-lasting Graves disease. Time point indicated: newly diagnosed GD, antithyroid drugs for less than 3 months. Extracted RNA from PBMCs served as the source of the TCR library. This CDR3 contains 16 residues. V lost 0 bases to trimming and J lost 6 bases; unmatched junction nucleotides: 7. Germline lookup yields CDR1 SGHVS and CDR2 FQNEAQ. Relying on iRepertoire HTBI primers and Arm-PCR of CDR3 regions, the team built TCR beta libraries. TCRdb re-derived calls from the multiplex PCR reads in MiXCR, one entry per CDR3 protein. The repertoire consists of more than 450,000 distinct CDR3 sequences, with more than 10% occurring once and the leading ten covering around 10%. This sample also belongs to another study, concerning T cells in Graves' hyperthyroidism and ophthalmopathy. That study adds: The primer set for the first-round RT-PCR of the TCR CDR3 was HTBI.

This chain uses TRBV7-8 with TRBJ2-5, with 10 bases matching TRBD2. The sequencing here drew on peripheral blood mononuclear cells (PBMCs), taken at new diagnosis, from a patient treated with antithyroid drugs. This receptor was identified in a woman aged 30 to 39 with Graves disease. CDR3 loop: CASSLALAGGLKTQYF. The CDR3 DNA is TGTGCCAGCAGCTTAGCGTTAGCGGGAGGCCTTAAGACCCAGTACTTC.